The rows below give T cell receptor beta chains drawn from one sample of a study of shared clonotypes between healthy human individuals. The method was immunoSEQ multiplex PCR; TCRdb's version includes in-frame clones alone and lacks a portion of them. The profile shows some 1 million clones, 65% to 80% of them singletons. Sequencing used memory CD4+ T cells sorted from blood. Every receptor here comes from a man aged 18 to 29 in good health. CDR3s leave out the opening cysteine and the closing phenylalanine or tryptophan.

V	J	CDR3
TRBV7-9	TRBJ1-6	ASSSGGGQLSPLH
TRBV28	TRBJ1-2	ASSNPGTVPDVYT
TRBV11-2	TRBJ2-4	ASSPRGDIQY
TRBV7-8	TRBJ1-2	ASSLALGSGYGYT
TRBV30	TRBJ1-5	AWNLQGGQPQH
TRBV30	TRBJ1-2	AWSRRGGTYGYT
TRBV5-1	TRBJ1-1	ASSLMPGTEAF
TRBV18	TRBJ2-6	ASSPTRQGSISGANVLT
TRBV19	TRBJ2-7	ASSPAVEAEQY
TRBV19	TRBJ2-7	ASSMRAGTYEQY
TRBV5-1	TRBJ2-5	ASSLAGGQETQY
TRBV30	TRBJ1-6	AWSVISSYNSPLH
TRBV7-2	TRBJ2-2	ASSSTGQIAGELF
TRBV5-1	TRBJ2-5	ASSPGGHPQETQY
TRBV30	TRBJ2-2	AWNGGSNTGELF
TRBV9	TRBJ2-5	ASSITSGETQY
TRBV20-1	TRBJ1-1	SAREDEAF
TRBV30	TRBJ2-7	AWSGDRVQY
TRBV7-8	TRBJ2-2	ASNSPRDSNTGELF
TRBV5-6	TRBJ1-2	ASSVTQGFYGYT
TRBV11-2	TRBJ2-2	ASSPYAGGWNTGELF
TRBV30	TRBJ2-6	AWSVYTGANVLT
TRBV6-6	TRBJ2-7	ASSRGLAGSYEQY
TRBV30	TRBJ1-1	AWSNRGRATEAF
TRBV5-4	TRBJ2-3	ASSMNVDRDDTQY
TRBV21-1	TRBJ2-7	ARRRTGYRDYEQY
TRBV27	TRBJ2-2	ASSKPGLGIGELF
TRBV7-7	TRBJ2-2	ASSSNKDRGSGELF
TRBV7-2	TRBJ1-6	ASSLWPSPLH
TRBV10-3	TRBJ2-3	AISESQAGADTQY
TRBV30	TRBJ1-2	AWSGTGGYT
TRBV7-9	TRBJ1-5	ASSFGVSNQPQH
TRBV18	TRBJ1-6	ASSPSHRDSPLH
TRBV11-2	TRBJ2-4	ASSFTTGDPKNIQY
TRBV10-3	TRBJ2-2	AIGRGSGELF
TRBV27	TRBJ2-1	ASSGTSGSSYNEQF
TRBV9	TRBJ2-1	ASSARTRDSNEQF
TRBV28	TRBJ1-1	ASTYFGDMTNTEAF
TRBV6-1	TRBJ2-5	ASSGIGQETQY
TRBV5-1	TRBJ2-1	ASRNRALDQGPQNEQF
TRBV4-3	TRBJ1-1	ASSQSGTEAF
TRBV15	TRBJ2-5	ATSREGAGGKETQY